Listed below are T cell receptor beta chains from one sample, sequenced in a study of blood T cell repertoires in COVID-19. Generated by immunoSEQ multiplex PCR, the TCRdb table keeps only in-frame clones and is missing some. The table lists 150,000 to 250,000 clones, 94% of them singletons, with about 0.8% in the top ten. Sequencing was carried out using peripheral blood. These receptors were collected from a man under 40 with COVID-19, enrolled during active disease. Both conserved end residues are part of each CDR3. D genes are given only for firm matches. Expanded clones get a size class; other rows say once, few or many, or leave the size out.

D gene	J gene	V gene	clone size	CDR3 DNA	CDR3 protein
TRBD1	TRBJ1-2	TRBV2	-	TGTGCCAGCAGGGAAGGGACAGGGGCTAACTATGGCTACACCTTC	CASREGTGANYGYTF
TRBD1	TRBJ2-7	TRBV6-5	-	TGTGCCAGCAGTAGGGACAGGTTAAACTACGAGCAGTACTTC	CASSRDRLNYEQYF
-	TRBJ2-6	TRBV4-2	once	TGTGCCAGCAGCCAAGATAGGGGGTCGTGGGGCTCTGGGGCCAACGTCCTGACTTTC	CASSQDRGSWGSGANVLTF
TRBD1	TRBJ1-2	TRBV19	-	TGTGCCAGTAATGAGAACAGGGGGCATGGCTACACCTTC	CASNENRGHGYTF
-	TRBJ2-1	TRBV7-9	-	TGTGCCAGCAGCTTCACTATCAGGGGCAATGAGCAGTTCTTC	CASSFTIRGNEQFF
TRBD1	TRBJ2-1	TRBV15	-	TGTGCCACCAGCATTTCGGACAGGGTCTACAATGAGCAGTTCTTC	CATSISDRVYNEQFF
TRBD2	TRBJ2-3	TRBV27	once	TGTGCCAGCAGTCTACGGACTAGCGGGGGCACAGATACGCAGTATTTT	CASSLRTSGGTDTQYF
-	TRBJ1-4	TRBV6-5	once	TGTGCCAGCAGTTACTCCCAGGATGGTAGTGAAAAACTGTTTTTT	CASSYSQDGSEKLFF
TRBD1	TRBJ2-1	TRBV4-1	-	TGCGCCAGCAGCCAAGATATGGCCAGGGGGCTTCAGAATGAGCAGTTCTTC	CASSQDMARGLQNEQFF
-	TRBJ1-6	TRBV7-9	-	TGTGCCAGCAGCTTTCTCGGGGGAGTAAACTCACCCCTCCACTTT	CASSFLGGVNSPLHF
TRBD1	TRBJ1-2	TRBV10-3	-	TGTGCCATCAATAGACAGGGGGCAGACTATGGCTACACCTTC	CAINRQGADYGYTF
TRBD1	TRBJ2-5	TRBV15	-	TGTGCCACCAGCAGAGGCTCGACAGGGGATGAAGAGACCCAGTACTTC	CATSRGSTGDEETQYF
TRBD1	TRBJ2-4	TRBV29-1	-	TGCAGCGTTGTTAAGGTGGAGACAGGGGTAGCCAAAAACATTCAGTACTTC	CSVVKVETGVAKNIQYF
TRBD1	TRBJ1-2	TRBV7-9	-	TGTGCCAGCAGCTTCGACGGGACAGGGCGTTATGGCTACACCTTC	CASSFDGTGRYGYTF
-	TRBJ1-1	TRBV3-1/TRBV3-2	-	TGTGCCAGCAGCCAAGTCCCATTTGAAGCTTTCTTT	CASSQVPFEAFF
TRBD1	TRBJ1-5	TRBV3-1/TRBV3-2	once	TGTGCCAGCAGCCAAGCGACAGGGAATCAGCCCCAGCATTTT	CASSQATGNQPQHF
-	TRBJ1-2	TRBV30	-	TGTGCCTGGAGTGTAGAGGGAACCTATGGCTACACCTTC	CAWSVEGTYGYTF
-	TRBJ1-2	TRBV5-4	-	TGTGCCAGCAGCCATGATAGCGGAGGATATGGCTACACCTTC	CASSHDSGGYGYTF
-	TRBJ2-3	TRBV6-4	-	TGTGCCAGCGGGGCACGGACCAGGCTCCCAGATACGCAGTATTTT	CASGARTRLPDTQYF
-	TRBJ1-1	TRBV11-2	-	TGTGCCAGCAGCTGGCGGGGACGGGATACTGAAGCTTTCTTT	CASSWRGRDTEAFF
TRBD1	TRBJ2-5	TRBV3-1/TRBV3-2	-	TGTGCCAGCAGCCCAGGGGCAGGGGGAGAGACCCAGTACTTC	CASSPGAGGETQYF
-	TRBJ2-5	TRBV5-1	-	TGCGCCAGCAGCTTGGAGGGGGTCCAAGAGACCCAGTACTTC	CASSLEGVQETQYF
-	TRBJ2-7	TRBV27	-	TGTGCCAGCAGTTTTTCAAAGAGCTCCTACGAGCAGTACTTC	CASSFSKSSYEQYF
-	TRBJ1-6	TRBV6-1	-	TGTGCCAGCAGTGAATTGGGCAGCTCCTATAATTCACCCCTCCACTTT	CASSELGSSYNSPLHF
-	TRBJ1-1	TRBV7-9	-	TGTGCCAGCAGCCCCCGGGGGTGGGACACTGAAGCTTTCTTT	CASSPRGWDTEAFF
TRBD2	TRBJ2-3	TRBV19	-	TGTGCCAGTAGTATTATCAGCGGGGGATACACAGATACGCAGTATTTT	CASSIISGGYTDTQYF
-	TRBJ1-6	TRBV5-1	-	TGCGCCAGCAGCTTGGGGACAGCCCTCGGTTCACCCCTCCACTTT	CASSLGTALGSPLHF
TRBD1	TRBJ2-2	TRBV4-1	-	TGCGCCAGCAGCCGCACCGGGACAGGGGGCCGGAACACCGGGGAGCTGTTTTTT	CASSRTGTGGRNTGELFF
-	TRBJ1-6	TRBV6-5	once	TGTGCCAGCACCTCACCCAAGGGAGAGTCCCTCCACTTT	CASTSPKGESLHF
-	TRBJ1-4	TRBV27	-	TGTGCCAGCAGACCATACCGCGCAACTAATGAAAAACTGTTTTTT	CASRPYRATNEKLFF
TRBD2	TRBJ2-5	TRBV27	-	TGTGCCAGCAGTTTCAATAGCGGGCAAGAGACCCAGTACTTC	CASSFNSGQETQYF
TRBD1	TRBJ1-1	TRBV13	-	TGTGCCAGCAGCTTGAACAGGGGCCACCCGGGAGCTTTCTTT	CASSLNRGHPGAFF
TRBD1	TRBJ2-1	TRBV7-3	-	TGTGCCAGCAGCTTAAACGGGCAGGGGGCCTTCAATGAGCAGTTCTTC	CASSLNGQGAFNEQFF
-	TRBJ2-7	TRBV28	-	TGTGCCAGCAGTTCCCTTTCCGAGCAGTACTTC	CASSSLSEQYF
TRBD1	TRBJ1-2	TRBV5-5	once	TGTGCCAGCAGCTGGGGGACAGGTCGTAACTATGGCTACACCTTC	CASSWGTGRNYGYTF
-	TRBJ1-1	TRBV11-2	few	TGTGCCAGCAGCTTCAATGAGGGATCAGAAGCTTTCTTT	CASSFNEGSEAFF
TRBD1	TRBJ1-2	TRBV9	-	TGTGCCAGCAGCGTAGATGAGGGGGGACAGTATGGCTACACCTTC	CASSVDEGGQYGYTF
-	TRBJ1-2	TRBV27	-	TGTGCCAGCAGTTCCTGGACAGCGCCTAACTATGGCTACACCTTC	CASSSWTAPNYGYTF
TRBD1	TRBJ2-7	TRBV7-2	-	TGTGCCAGCAGCTTAGCGGGGACAGGGGGAGACTACGAGCAGTACTTC	CASSLAGTGGDYEQYF
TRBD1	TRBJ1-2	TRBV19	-	TGTGCCAGTAGCTTATCTCACTTACGGGACAGTTTGTATGGCTACACCTTC	CASSLSHLRDSLYGYTF
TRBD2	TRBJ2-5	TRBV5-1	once	TGCGCCAGCAGCTTGCTAGCGGGGGGGCAAGAGACCCAGTACTTC	CASSLLAGGQETQYF